The rows below give T cell receptor beta chains drawn from one sample of a study of neurological immune-mediated disorders. Each CDR3 protein is one row after TCRdb ran MiXCR on the 5' RACE reads. The data show under 60,000 distinct CDR3 sequences, 4.5% to 7% seen once. Material: CD4+ T cells from blood. All receptors derive from a woman younger than 30 with multiple sclerosis. The CDR3 runs from the conserved cysteine through the conserved F or W. A D gene is named only where the DNA matches it firmly. Only some rows state a clone size, as once, few, many or a class for expanded clones.

>TRBV4-2|TRBD2|many|TRBJ2-7
CASSQDRSGGLSEQYF
TGTGCCAGCAGCCAAGACCGCAGCGGGGGGCTATCCGAGCAGTACTTC
>TRBV20-1|TRBD2|many|TRBJ2-3
CSASSLAGGSYTQYF
TGCAGTGCTAGTAGTCTGGCGGGGGGTTCTTATACGCAGTATTTT
>TRBV11-1|.|few|TRBJ2-1
CASSLSGEQFF
TGTGCCAGCAGCTTATCGGGGGAGCAGTTCTTC
>TRBV6-5|TRBD1|few|TRBJ2-7
CASSPRDRALYEQYF
TGTGCCAGCAGCCCTCGGGACAGGGCCCTCTACGAGCAGTACTTC
>TRBV6-5|.|.|TRBJ1-4
CASSPQRSGGQGEKLFF
TGTGCCAGCAGTCCACAACGTTCGGGGGGGCAAGGTGAAAAACTGTTTTTT
>TRBV3-1|.|many|TRBJ1-2
CASSPNDHVVYGYTF
TGTGCCAGCAGCCCCAACGACCATGTAGTCTATGGCTACACCTTC
>TRBV7-2|.|many|TRBJ2-3
CASSTGTAYTDTQYF
TGTGCCAGCAGCACCGGGACTGCCTACACAGATACGCAGTATTTT
>TRBV20-1|.|many|TRBJ2-1
CSRDLSSYNEQFF
TGCAGTAGGGACTTAAGCTCCTACAATGAGCAGTTCTTC
>TRBV20-1|TRBD1|many|TRBJ2-7
CSASGAGGSYEQYF
TGCAGTGCTAGTGGGGCAGGGGGCAGCTACGAGCAGTACTTC
>TRBV5-5|.|many|TRBJ2-1
CASSRIPESSYNEQFF
TGTGCCAGCAGCCGTATTCCTGAGAGCTCCTACAATGAGCAGTTCTTC
>TRBV6-6|TRBD2|many|TRBJ2-1
CASSYGTSGSGSYNEQFF
TGTGCCAGCAGTTACGGGACTAGCGGGAGCGGATCCTACAATGAGCAGTTCTTC
>TRBV20-1|TRBD2|many|TRBJ2-5
CSAQGLAGGHRLHQETQYF
TGCAGTGCTCAGGGACTAGCGGGGGGCCACCGACTCCACCAAGAGACCCAGTACTTC
>TRBV12-3/TRBV12-4|.|few|TRBJ1-1
CASTRGLNTEAFF
TGTGCCAGCACCCGGGGCCTGAACACTGAAGCTTTCTTT
>TRBV18|.|many|TRBJ1-1
CASSPGQLNTEAFF
TGTGCCAGCTCACCAGGACAGTTGAACACTGAAGCTTTCTTT
>TRBV7-6|.|many|TRBJ2-7
CASSHANGVSYEQYF
TGTGCCAGCAGCCACGCTAACGGGGTTTCCTACGAGCAGTACTTC
>TRBV11-2|.|many|TRBJ1-1
CASSSVGSTENTEAFF
TGTGCCAGCAGCAGTGTGGGATCCACAGAGAACACTGAAGCTTTCTTT
>TRBV4-3|.|.|TRBJ2-3
CASSQVAAGTDTQYF
TGCGCCAGCAGCCAAGTAGCGGCGGGCACAGATACGCAGTATTTT
>TRBV7-9|TRBD1|.|TRBJ2-1
CATGRQGVANEQFF
TGTGCCACCGGGAGACAGGGGGTTGCCAATGAGCAGTTCTTC
>TRBV6-5|.|many|TRBJ1-1
CASGRQGSTEAFF
TGTGCCAGCGGCAGGCAGGGAAGCACTGAAGCTTTCTTT
>TRBV27|TRBD1|many|TRBJ1-6
CASSFHSGQGNNSPLHF
TGTGCCAGCAGTTTTCACAGTGGACAGGGGAATAATTCACCCCTCCACTTT
>TRBV12-3/TRBV12-4|.|many|TRBJ1-5
CASSLAEYSNQPQHF
TGTGCCAGCAGTTTAGCAGAATATAGCAATCAGCCCCAGCATTTT
>TRBV7-9|.|many|TRBJ2-5
CASSSKQTQYF
TGTGCCAGCAGCTCGAAGCAGACCCAGTACTTC
>TRBV18|.|many|TRBJ1-5
CASSPTSYQPQHF
TGTGCCAGCTCACCTACATCTTATCAGCCCCAGCATTTT
>TRBV20-1|.|many|TRBJ1-5
CSARGTRGLGNQPQHF
TGCAGTGCTAGAGGGACCAGGGGACTAGGCAATCAGCCCCAGCATTTT
>TRBV29-1|.|many|TRBJ1-1
CSVGLTPGTEAFF
TGCAGCGTCGGCCTTACTCCGGGCACTGAAGCTTTCTTT
>TRBV29-1|TRBD1|many|TRBJ1-2
CSVAELGQGEDYGYTF
TGCAGCGTTGCCGAACTGGGACAGGGGGAGGACTATGGCTACACCTTC
>TRBV7-2|TRBD1|many|TRBJ1-5
CASSPRPQGINQPQHF
TGTGCCAGCAGTCCCCGGCCACAGGGGATCAATCAGCCCCAGCATTTT
>TRBV29-1|.|medium-sized|TRBJ2-7
CSAGTLESEQYF
TGCAGCGCCGGGACTCTAGAAAGTGAGCAGTACTTC
>TRBV10-3|TRBD1|.|TRBJ1-2
CAISLRDRLYGYTF
TGTGCCATCAGCCTCCGGGACAGACTATATGGCTACACCTTC
>TRBV5-1|.|many|TRBJ2-3
CATRKGGAEDTQYF
TGCGCCACCCGGAAGGGGGGGGCAGAGGATACGCAGTATTTT
>TRBV5-1|.|many|TRBJ1-1
CASSGTGTLNTEAFF
TGCGCCAGCAGCGGGACCGGGACGCTAAACACTGAAGCTTTCTTT
>TRBV5-1|.|many|TRBJ2-1
CASSPRIGGNGNEQFF
TGCGCCAGCAGTCCACGAATAGGGGGGAATGGGAATGAGCAGTTCTTC
>TRBV27|.|many|TRBJ1-2
CASSLIEGGGYTF
TGTGCCAGCAGTTTAATCGAGGGGGGAGGCTACACCTTC
>TRBV27|.|once|TRBJ2-3
CASSWVGESTDTQYF
TGTGCCAGCAGTTGGGTAGGGGAAAGCACAGATACGCAGTATTTT
>TRBV29-1|TRBD1|.|TRBJ1-2
CSVVQGDRPGYTF
TGCAGCGTTGTACAGGGGGACAGACCCGGCTACACCTTC
>TRBV29-1|.|many|TRBJ2-2
CSVSWGTNTGELFF
TGCAGCGTTTCTTGGGGGACAAACACCGGGGAGCTGTTTTTT
>TRBV11-2|TRBD2|.|TRBJ2-1
CASSPPGGDYNEQFF
TGTGCCAGCAGCCCCCCGGGGGGGGACTACAATGAGCAGTTCTTC
>TRBV6-5|TRBD1|many|TRBJ2-2
CASSRQGRTGELFF
TGTGCCAGCAGCCGACAGGGTAGGACCGGGGAGCTGTTTTTT
>TRBV28|.|medium-sized|TRBJ1-3
CASSPRLADKASGNTIYF
TGTGCCAGCAGTCCCCGCTTGGCAGACAAAGCCTCTGGAAACACCATATATTTT
>TRBV12-3/TRBV12-4|TRBD1|many|TRBJ1-5
CASSRTFGQAVQPQHF
TGTGCCAGCAGTCGAACATTTGGACAGGCGGTTCAGCCCCAGCATTTT
>TRBV3-1|TRBD1|few|TRBJ1-5
CASSQVPGRDRQPQHF
TGTGCCAGCAGCCAAGTCCCCGGCAGGGACAGGCAGCCCCAGCATTTT
>TRBV15|TRBD2|few|TRBJ2-5
CATSRGAGTSGVETQYF
TGTGCCACCAGCAGAGGGGCCGGGACTAGCGGGGTAGAGACCCAGTACTTC
>TRBV5-1|TRBD1|many|TRBJ2-4
CASSLTGGTGKNIQYF
TGCGCCAGCAGCTTGACAGGGGGCACTGGCAAAAACATTCAGTACTTC
>TRBV24-1|TRBD2|many|TRBJ2-3
CATSDRLAELTDTQYF
TGTGCCACCAGTGACAGACTAGCGGAACTCACAGATACGCAGTATTTT
>TRBV27|.|many|TRBJ1-5
CASRLNRANQPQHF
TGTGCCAGCAGACTTAACAGGGCCAATCAGCCCCAGCATTTT
>TRBV5-1|.|many|TRBJ2-7
CASSLRNSGTYEQYF
TGCGCCAGCAGCTTGAGGAATAGCGGCACCTACGAGCAGTACTTC